A single sample is the source of the 12 T cell receptor beta chains below, sequenced in a study of cytomegalovirus exposure and HLA in healthy donors. Assay used: immunoSEQ multiplex PCR; TCRdb lists only in-frame clones, some missing. The sample includes approximately 150,000 clones, 85% seen only once; the top ten take approximately 2%. The specimen was PBMCs. These TCRs come from a man between 25 and 39 years old in good health and CMV-seropositive.

This chain joins TRBV5-1 and TRBJ2-7, with 8 nucleotides matching TRBD1. This CDR3 is built from 15 residues. With 0 bases clipped from V and 0 bases from J, the junction kept 2 bases outside the gene matches. The germline gives CDR1 SGHRS, CDR2 YFSETQ. CDR3: CASSLGDRSSYEQYF. In DNA, the CDR3 is TGCGCCAGCAGCTTGGGGGACAGGAGCTCCTACGAGCAGTACTTC.

This clone was counted once. The chain carries TRBV7-3 and TRBJ2-7; perhaps TRBD2 as D (6 bases). Per the germline V gene, CDR1 is SGHTA and CDR2 is FQGTGA. The V gene lost 7 bases and the J gene lost 4 bases, with 17 bases spanning the gap. The CDR3 runs 14 residues. This CDR3 reads CASTLDGGLYEQYF. CDR3 bases: TGTGCCAGCACCCTAGACGGGGGTCTATACGAGCAGTACTTC.

The chain has TRBV9 and TRBJ2-5, with TRBD2 identical over 9 bases. The CDR3 has 17 amino acids. Losses at the gene ends were 0 bases for V and 1 base for J; bases not matched to a gene: 7. In germline, CDR1 is SGDLS, CDR2 YYNGEE. The CDR3, as DNA: TGTGCCAGCAGCGTAGAGGGTAGCGGGGGCTCCCAAGAGACCCAGTACTTC. It encodes CASSVEGSGGSQETQYF.

The chain carries TRBV19 and TRBJ1-5, with 7 bases aligning to TRBD1. The CDR3 contains 13 residues. Looked up from germline, CDR1 is LNHDA and CDR2 is SQIVND (reference sequence). V lost 4 bases, J lost 5 bases, and 2 bases stayed unmatched. The CDR3 bases are TGTGCCAGTAGTAACCAGGGGGATCAGCCCCAGCATTTT. Protein sequence: CASSNQGDQPQHF.

V gene TRBV4-1 combines with J gene TRBJ1-4; D remains ambiguous. Trimming removed 4 bases at V and 8 bases at J, with 14 bases between. This CDR3 has 14 amino acids. Germline-derived CDR1 and CDR2 are MGHRA and YSYEKL. The CDR3 spells CASSPIGGEEKLFF. The CDR3 nucleotides read TGCGCCAGCAGCCCTATTGGAGGAGAGGAAAAACTGTTTTTT.

This chain connects TRBV5-1 to TRBJ2-3, with 12 bases identical to TRBD2. Trimming took 0 bases from V and 1 from J; bases not matched to a gene: 3. The CDR3 loop spans 17 amino acids. Germline assignment: CDR1 SGHRS and CDR2 YFSETQ. CDR3 in amino acids: CASSLVASGGGTDTQYF. DNA for the CDR3: TGCGCCAGCAGCTTGGTGGCTAGCGGGGGGGGCACAGATACGCAGTATTTT.

CDR3 sequence reads: CASSQEAYRDQSYEQYF. CDR3 bases: TGCGCCAGCAGCCAAGAAGCCTACAGGGACCAGTCCTACGAGCAGTACTTC. The chain joins TRBV4-1 to TRBJ2-7; tentative D call: TRBD1 (6 bases). CDR1 and CDR2 from the germline V gene are MGHRA and YSYEKL. The V gene lost 0 bases and the J gene lost 1 base, with 16 bases spanning the gap. This CDR3 comprises 17 residues.

This clone was seen only a few times. V gene TRBV18 combines with J gene TRBJ2-7; TRBD1 is a possible D gene (6 bases). This CDR3 is 14 amino acids long. V lost 0 bases and J 5 bases, leaving 11 bases between the germline ends. Germline-derived CDR1 and CDR2 are KGHSH and LQKENI. CDR3 loop: CASSPPQGRDEQYF. CDR3 sequence (DNA): TGTGCCAGCTCACCACCGCAGGGGCGCGACGAGCAGTACTTC.

J is TRBJ1-6 and V is TRBV18; D might be TRBD1 (6 bases). V was pared by 0 bases and J by 9 bases, with 15 bases between. CDR3 size: 16 residues. Germline lookup yields CDR1 KGHSH and CDR2 LQKENI. The CDR3 DNA reads TGTGCCAGCTCACCACCAACAGGCCAGGGGCTTTCACCCCTCCACTTT. Residues: CASSPPTGQGLSPLHF.

The chain carries TRBV11-3 and TRBJ2-3, with 7 bases fitting TRBD2. This CDR3 spans 19 amino acids. Germline assignment: CDR1 SGHNT and CDR2 YENEEA. Losses at the gene ends were 1 base for V and 1 base for J; bases not matched to a gene: 14. CDR3 region: CASSLGFSTSGARTDTQYF. The CDR3 region has the DNA TGTGCCAGCAGCTTAGGATTCTCCACCAGCGGGGCTCGCACAGATACGCAGTATTTT.

The chain employs TRBV7-8 and TRBJ2-1, with TRBD1 matching over 7 bases. Germline CDR1 and CDR2: SGHVS and FQNEAQ. The V segment lost 4 bases and the J segment 3 bases; nucleotides outside the gene matches: 9. The CDR3 is 16 amino acids. The CDR3 DNA reads as TGTGCCAGCAGCTCACGGAGCAGGGGGAACTACAATGAGCAGTTCTTC. It translates to CASSSRSRGNYNEQFF. The full variable domain, with the rest looked up from reference TRBV7-8 and TRBJ2-1, is GAGVSQSPRYKVAKRGQDVALRCDPISGHVSLFWYQQALGQGPEFLTYFQNEAQLDKSGLPSDRFFAERPEGSVSTLKIQRTQQEDSAVYLCASSSRSRGNYNEQFFGPGTRLTVL.

The chain couples TRBV18 to TRBJ1-2; D may be TRBD1 (5 bases). Per the germline V gene, CDR1 is KGHSH and CDR2 is LQKENI. The CDR3 totals 15 residues. Trimming took 3 bases from V and 6 from J, leaving 17 bases between them. Here the CDR3 reads CASSPYSGVSDGYTF. The DNA for the CDR3 is TGTGCCAGCTCACCTTACTCGGGGGTATCGGATGGCTACACCTTC. The entire variable domain, with the rest obtained from reference TRBV18 and TRBJ1-2, is as follows: NAGVMQNPRHLVRRRGQEARLRCSPMKGHSHVYWYRQLPEEGLKFMVYLQKENIIDESGMPKERFSAEFPKEGPSILRIQQVVRGDSAAYFCASSPYSGVSDGYTFGSGTRLTVV.